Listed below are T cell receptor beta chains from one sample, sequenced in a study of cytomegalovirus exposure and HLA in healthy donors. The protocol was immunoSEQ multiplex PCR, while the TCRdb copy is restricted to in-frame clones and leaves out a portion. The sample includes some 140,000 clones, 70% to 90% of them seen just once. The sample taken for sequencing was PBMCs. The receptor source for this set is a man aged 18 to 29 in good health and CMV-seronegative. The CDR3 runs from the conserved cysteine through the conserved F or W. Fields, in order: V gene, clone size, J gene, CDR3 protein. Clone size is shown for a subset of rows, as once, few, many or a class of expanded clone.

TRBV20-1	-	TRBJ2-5	CSAREEETQYF
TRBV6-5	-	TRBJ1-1	CASREGFYTEAFF
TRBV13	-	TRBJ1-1	CASSLQNRMNTEAFF
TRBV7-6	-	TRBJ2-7	CASSLGGTSGMISYEQYF
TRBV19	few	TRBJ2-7	CASSIRYRITEQYF
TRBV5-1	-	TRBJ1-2	CASSLETRGHYGYTF
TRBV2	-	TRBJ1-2	CASSLQSSDGYTF
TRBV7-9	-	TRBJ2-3	CASSSGTSDTDTQYF
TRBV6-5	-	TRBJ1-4	CASSYSGQRGEKLFF
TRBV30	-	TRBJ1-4	CAWRGQWGGEKLFF
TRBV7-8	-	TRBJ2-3	CASSYTSATDTQYF
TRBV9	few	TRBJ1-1	CASSRRQELNTEAFF
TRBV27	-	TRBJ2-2	CASSLGRGGELFF
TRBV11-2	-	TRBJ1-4	CASSYGWRRSTNEKLFF
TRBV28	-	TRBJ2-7	CASSSMSLSYEQYF
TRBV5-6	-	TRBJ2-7	CASSLEGGTANYEQYF
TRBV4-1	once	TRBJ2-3	CASVPAGKTDTQYF
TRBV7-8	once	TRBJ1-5	CASSPLSQSNQPQHF
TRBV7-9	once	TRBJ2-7	CASSRVGGGYNEQYF
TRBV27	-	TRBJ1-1	CASSYQGPTEAFF
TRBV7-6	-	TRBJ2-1	CASTLVPSASRVEQFF
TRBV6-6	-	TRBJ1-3	CATSGISGNTIYF
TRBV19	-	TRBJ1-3	CASSILPGNTIYF
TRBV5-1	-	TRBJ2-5	CASGTGFGETQYF
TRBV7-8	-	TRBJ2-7	CASSLQGLTYEQYF
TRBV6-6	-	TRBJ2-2	CASNYPTGTGTGELFF
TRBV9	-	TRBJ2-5	CASRGQGEETQYF
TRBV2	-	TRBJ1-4	CASSVGWEKLFF
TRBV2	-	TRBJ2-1	CASSWTSGRYEQFF
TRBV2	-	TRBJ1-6	CASSEALFGTELIWSLHF
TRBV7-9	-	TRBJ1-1	CASSLAGQLNTEAFF
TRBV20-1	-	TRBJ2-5	CSAQQGETQYF
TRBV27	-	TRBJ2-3	CASSFTPGFTQYF
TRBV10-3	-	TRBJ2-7	CAIRRTSDSYEQYF
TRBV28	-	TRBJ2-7	CASSTEGVGDYEQYF
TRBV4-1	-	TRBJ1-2	CASSQAGQGVSGYTF
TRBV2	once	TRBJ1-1	CASSVWPSTEAFF
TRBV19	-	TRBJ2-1	CASSPGAWVGEQFF